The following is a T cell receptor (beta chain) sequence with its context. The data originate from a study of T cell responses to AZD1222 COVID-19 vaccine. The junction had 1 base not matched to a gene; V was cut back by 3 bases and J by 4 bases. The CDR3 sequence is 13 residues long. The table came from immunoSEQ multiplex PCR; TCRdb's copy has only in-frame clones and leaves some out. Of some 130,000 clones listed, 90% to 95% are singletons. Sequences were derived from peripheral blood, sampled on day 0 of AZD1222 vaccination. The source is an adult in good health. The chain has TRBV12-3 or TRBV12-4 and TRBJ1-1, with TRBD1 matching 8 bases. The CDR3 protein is CASSLDRVTEAFF. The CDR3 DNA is TGTGCCAGCAGTTTGGACAGGGTCACTGAAGCTTTCTTT.